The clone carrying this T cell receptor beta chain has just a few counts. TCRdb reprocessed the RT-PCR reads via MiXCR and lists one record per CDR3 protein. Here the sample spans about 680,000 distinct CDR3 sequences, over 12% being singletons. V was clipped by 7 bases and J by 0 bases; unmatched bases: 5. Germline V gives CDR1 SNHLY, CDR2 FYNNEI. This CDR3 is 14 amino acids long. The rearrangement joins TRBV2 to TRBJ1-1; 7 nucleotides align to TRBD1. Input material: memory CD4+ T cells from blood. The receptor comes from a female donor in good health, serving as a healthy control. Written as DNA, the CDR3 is TGTGCCAGCACCGTGGGACAGATGAACACTGAAGCTTTCTTT. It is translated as CASTVGQMNTEAFF.